This T cell receptor (beta chain) was obtained from a study of blood T cell repertoires in COVID-19. Original data processing: Scientists estimated how many nucleated cells there were by amplifying reference gene primers. This table comes from immunoSEQ multiplex PCR, and its TCRdb copy is limited to in-frame clones, with some not included. The V and J calls and clone size are taken from that table; D and trimming were inferred from the DNA. This sample has 150,000 to 200,000 clones, with less than 90% found just once. Points on this clone: Compared with germline, one end of the junction differs, possibly owing to a read error.

In assigning cohorts, the study relied on participant-reported clinical history. The V gene's germline CDR1 is SSHAT and CDR2 FNYEAQ (reference sequence). CDR3 size: 15 residues. This chain links TRBV7-7 with TRBJ2-2, with D maybe TRBD2 (5 bases). Sequences were obtained from PBMCs or T cells enriched from blood (not recorded which). The TCR originated in a woman aged 25-40 years who had been exposed to COVID-19. The CDR3 here is CASSPGILNTGELFF. Here the CDR3 DNA reads TGTGCCAGCAGCCCAGGCATACTTAACACCGGGGAGTTGTTTTTT.